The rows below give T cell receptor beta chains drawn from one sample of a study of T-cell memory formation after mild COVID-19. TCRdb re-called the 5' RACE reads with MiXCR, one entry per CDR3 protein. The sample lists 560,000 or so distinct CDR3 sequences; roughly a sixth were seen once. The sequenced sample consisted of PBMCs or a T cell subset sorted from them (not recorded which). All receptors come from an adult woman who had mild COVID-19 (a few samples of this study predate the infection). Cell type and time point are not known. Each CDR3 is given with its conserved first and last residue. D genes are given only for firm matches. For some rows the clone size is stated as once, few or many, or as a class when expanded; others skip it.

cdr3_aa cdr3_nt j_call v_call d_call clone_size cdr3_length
CASSLGGSTTYGYTF TGCGCCAGCAGCTTGGGGGGGTCGACGACTTATGGCTACACCTTC TRBJ1-2 TRBV5-1 NA few 15
CASSSGQWDTGELFF TGCGCCAGCAGCTCTGGACAGTGGGACACCGGGGAGCTGTTTTTT TRBJ2-2 TRBV5-1 NA few 15
CASSPSDPSTDTQYF TGTGCCAGCAGCCCCAGCGATCCTAGCACAGATACGCAGTATTTT TRBJ2-3 TRBV9 NA NA 15
CASSGHADQPQHF TGTGCCAGTAGTGGACATGCAGATCAGCCCCAGCATTTT TRBJ1-5 TRBV19 NA few 13
CASSLGALGNYGYTF TGTGCCAGCAGCTTAGGAGCGTTGGGCAACTATGGCTACACCTTC TRBJ1-2 TRBV11-2 NA NA 15
CASSGRGDNEQFF TGTGCCAGCAGCGGGCGGGGGGACAATGAGCAGTTCTTC TRBJ2-1 TRBV7-9 TRBD2 NA 13
CASSQPGNTGELFF TGCGCCAGCAGCCAACCAGGGAACACCGGGGAGCTGTTTTTT TRBJ2-2 TRBV4-1 NA NA 14
CAISGTGGAYGYTF TGTGCCATCAGTGGGACAGGGGGCGCCTATGGCTACACCTTC TRBJ1-2 TRBV10-3 TRBD1 few 14
CSARDGTGETEAFF TGCAGTGCTAGAGACGGGACAGGGGAAACTGAAGCTTTCTTT TRBJ1-1 TRBV20-1 TRBD1 NA 14
CASSSMRLASTGELFF TGTGCCAGCAGCTCCATGAGACTAGCATCCACCGGGGAGCTGTTTTTT TRBJ2-2 TRBV11-2 TRBD2 NA 16
CSAGQSSYEQYF TGCAGTGCCGGACAGTCGAGTTACGAGCAGTACTTC TRBJ2-7 TRBV20-1 NA NA 12
CASSSHDEQFF TGTGCCAGCAGCTCCCACGATGAGCAGTTCTTC TRBJ2-1 TRBV7-2 NA NA 11
CASSIGQWDTQYF TGTGCCAGCAGTATCGGACAATGGGATACGCAGTATTTT TRBJ2-3 TRBV12-3/TRBV12-4 NA NA 13